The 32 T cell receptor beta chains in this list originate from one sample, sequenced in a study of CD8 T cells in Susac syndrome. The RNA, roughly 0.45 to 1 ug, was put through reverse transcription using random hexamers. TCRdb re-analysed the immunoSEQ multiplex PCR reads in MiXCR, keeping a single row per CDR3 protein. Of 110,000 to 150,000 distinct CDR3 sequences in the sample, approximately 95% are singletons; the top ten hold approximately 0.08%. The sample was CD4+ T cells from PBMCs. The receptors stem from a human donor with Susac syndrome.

CDR3 loop: CASALGATYEQYF. The DNA for the CDR3 is TGTGCCAGCGCCCTTGGGGCCACCTACGAGCAGTACTTC. This chain joins TRBV3-1 and TRBJ2-7, with D possibly TRBD1 on 5 matching bases. Germline assignment: CDR1 LGHDT and CDR2 YNNKEL (reference sequence). Trimming pared 8 bases from V and 2 bases from J, leaving 13 bases between. The CDR3 has 13 amino acids.

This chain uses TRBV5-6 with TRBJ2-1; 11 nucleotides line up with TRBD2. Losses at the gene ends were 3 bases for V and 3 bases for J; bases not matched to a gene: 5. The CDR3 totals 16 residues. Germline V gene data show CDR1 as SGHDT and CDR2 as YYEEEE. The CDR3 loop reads CASSSFLAGGYNEQFF. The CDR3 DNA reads TGTGCCAGCAGCTCATTCCTAGCGGGAGGCTACAATGAGCAGTTCTTC.

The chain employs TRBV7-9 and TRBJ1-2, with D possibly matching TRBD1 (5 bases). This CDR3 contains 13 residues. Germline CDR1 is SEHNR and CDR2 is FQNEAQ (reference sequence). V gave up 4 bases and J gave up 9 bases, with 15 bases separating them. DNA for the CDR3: TGTGCCAGCAGCTCCGGGGAGGGGAGCCGCTACACCTTC. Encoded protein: CASSSGEGSRYTF.

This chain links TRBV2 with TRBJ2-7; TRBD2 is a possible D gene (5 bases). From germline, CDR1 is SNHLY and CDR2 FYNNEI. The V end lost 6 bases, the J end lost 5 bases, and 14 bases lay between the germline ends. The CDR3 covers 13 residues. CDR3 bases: TGTGCCAGCAGGGCCGACCTAGCCGACGAGCAGTACTTC. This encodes CASRADLADEQYF.

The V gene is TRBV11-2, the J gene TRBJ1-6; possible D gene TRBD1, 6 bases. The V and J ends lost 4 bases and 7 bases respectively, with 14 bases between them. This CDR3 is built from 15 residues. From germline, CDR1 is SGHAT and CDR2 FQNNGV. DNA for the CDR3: TGTGCCAGCAGCTATACGACAGGTTGGAATTCACCCCTCCACTTT. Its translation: CASSYTTGWNSPLHF.

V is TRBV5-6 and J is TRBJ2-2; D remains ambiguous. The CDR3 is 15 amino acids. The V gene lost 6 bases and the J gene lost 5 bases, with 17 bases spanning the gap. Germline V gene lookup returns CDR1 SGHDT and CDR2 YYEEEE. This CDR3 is CASNPSVSGTGELFF. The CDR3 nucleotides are TGTGCCAGCAACCCCTCGGTCTCTGGGACCGGGGAGCTGTTTTTT.

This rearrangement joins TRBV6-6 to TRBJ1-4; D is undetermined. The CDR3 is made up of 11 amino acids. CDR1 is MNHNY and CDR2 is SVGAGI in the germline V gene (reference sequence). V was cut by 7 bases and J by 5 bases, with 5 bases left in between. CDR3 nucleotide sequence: TGTGCCAGCATCGGAAATGAAAAACTGTTTTTT. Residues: CASIGNEKLFF.

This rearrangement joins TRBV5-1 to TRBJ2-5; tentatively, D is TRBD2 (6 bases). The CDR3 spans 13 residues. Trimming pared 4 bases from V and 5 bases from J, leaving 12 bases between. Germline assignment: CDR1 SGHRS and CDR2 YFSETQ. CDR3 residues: CASSRGTAETQYF. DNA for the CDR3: TGCGCCAGCAGCCGCGGGACCGCGGAGACCCAGTACTTC.

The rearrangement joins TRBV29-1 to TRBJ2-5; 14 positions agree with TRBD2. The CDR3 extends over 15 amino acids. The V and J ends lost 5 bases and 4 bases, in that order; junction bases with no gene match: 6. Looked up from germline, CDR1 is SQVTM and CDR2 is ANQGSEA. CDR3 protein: CSVQGLAGDPETQYF. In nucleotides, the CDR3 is TGCAGCGTTCAGGGACTAGCGGGAGACCCAGAGACCCAGTACTTC. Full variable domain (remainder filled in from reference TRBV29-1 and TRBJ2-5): SAVISQKPSRDICQRGTSLTIQCQVDSQVTMMFWYRQQPGQSLTLIATANQGSEATYESGFVIDKFPISRPNLTFSTLTVSNMSPEDSSIYLCSVQGLAGDPETQYFGPGTRLLVL.

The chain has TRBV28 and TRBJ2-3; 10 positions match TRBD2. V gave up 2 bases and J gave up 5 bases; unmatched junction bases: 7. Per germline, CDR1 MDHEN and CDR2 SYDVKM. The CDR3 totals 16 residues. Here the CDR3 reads CASSLRGLAEGDTQYF. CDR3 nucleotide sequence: TGTGCCAGCAGTTTAAGAGGACTAGCGGAGGGAGATACGCAGTATTTT.

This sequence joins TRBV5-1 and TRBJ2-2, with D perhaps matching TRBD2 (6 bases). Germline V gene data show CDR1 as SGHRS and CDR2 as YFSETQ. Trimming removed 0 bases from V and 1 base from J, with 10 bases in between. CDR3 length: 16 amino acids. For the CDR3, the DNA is TGCGCCAGCAGCTTGGCCACGGGGGTGAACACCGGGGAGCTGTTTTTT. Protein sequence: CASSLATGVNTGELFF.

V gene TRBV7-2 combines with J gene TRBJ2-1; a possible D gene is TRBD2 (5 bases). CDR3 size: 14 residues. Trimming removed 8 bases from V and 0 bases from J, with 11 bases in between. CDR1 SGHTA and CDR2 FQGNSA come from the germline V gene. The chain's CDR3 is CASAREYSYNEQFF. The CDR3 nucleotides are TGTGCCAGCGCTAGGGAGTACTCCTACAATGAGCAGTTCTTC.

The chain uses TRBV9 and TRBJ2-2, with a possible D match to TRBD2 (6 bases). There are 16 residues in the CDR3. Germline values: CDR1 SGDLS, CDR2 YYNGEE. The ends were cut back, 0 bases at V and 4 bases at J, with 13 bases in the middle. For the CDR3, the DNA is TGTGCCAGCAGCGTAGGAGGTCTAGCGTCCACCGGGGAGCTGTTTTTT. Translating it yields CASSVGGLASTGELFF.

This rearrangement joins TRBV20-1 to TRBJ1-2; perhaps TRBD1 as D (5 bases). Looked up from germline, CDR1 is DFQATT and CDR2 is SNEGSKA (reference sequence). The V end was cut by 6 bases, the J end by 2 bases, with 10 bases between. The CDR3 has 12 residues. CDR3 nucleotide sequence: TGCAGTGCGCCACAGGCCAACTATGGCTACACCTTC. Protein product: CSAPQANYGYTF.

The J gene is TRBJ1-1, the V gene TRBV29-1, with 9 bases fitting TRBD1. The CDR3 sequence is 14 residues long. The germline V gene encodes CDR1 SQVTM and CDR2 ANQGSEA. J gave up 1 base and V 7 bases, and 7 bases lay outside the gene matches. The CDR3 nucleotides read TGCAGCGCCGGGACAGGGACTACGAACACTGAAGCTTTCTTT. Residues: CSAGTGTTNTEAFF.

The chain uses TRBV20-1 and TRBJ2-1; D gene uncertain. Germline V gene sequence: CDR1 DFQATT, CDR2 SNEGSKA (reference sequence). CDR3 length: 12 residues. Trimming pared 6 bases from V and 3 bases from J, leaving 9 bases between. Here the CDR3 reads CSARRLYNEQFF. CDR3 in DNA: TGCAGTGCAAGGAGACTCTACAATGAGCAGTTCTTC.

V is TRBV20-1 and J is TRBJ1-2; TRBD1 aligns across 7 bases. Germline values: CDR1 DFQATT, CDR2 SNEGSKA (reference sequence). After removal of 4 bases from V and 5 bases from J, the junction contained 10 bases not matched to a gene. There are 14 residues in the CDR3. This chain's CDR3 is CSAKADRRSYGYTF. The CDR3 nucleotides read TGCAGTGCTAAGGCGGACAGGAGAAGTTATGGCTACACCTTC.

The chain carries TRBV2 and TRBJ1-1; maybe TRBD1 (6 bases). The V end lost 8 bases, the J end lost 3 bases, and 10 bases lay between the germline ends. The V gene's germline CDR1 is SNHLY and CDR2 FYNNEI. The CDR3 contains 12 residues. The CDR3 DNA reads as TGTGCCAGCTCATCAGGGGACACTGAAGCTTTCTTT. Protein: CASSSGDTEAFF.

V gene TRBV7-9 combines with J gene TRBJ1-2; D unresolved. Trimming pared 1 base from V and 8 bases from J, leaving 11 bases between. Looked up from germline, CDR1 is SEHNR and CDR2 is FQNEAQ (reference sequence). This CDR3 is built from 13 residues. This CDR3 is CASSLDIHRGYTF. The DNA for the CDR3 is TGTGCCAGCAGCTTAGACATACATCGGGGCTACACCTTC.

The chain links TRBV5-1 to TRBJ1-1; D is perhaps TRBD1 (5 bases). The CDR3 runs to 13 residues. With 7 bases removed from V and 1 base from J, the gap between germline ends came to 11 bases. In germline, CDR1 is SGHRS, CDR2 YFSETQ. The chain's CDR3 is CASHWGENTEAFF. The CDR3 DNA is TGCGCCAGCCACTGGGGGGAGAACACTGAAGCTTTCTTT.

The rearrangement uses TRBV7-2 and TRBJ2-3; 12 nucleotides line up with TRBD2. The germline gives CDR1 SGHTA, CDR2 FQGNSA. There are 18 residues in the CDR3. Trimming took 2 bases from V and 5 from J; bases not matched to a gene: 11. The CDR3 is CASSLTSTSGGSLDTQYF. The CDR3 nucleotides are TGTGCCAGCAGCTTAACCTCAACTAGCGGGGGGTCCCTAGATACGCAGTATTTT.

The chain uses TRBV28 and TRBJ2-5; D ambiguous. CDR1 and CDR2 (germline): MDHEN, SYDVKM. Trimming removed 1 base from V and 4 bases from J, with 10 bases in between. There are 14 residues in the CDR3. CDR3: CASSLYSVGETQYF. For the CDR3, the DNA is TGTGCCAGCAGTTTATACTCGGTAGGAGAGACCCAGTACTTC.

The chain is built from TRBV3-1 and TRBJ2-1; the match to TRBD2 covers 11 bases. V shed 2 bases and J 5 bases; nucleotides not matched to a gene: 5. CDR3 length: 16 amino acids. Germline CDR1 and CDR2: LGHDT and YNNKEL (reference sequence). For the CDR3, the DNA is TGTGCCAGCAGCCAAACAATAGCGGGGGGGAACAATGAGCAGTTCTTC. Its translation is CASSQTIAGGNNEQFF.

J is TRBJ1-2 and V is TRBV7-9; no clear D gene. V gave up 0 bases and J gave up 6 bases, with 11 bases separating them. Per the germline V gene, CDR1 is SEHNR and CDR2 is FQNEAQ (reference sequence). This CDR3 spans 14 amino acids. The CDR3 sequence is CASSLASNGDGYTF. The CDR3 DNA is TGTGCCAGCAGCTTAGCATCAAACGGTGATGGCTACACCTTC.

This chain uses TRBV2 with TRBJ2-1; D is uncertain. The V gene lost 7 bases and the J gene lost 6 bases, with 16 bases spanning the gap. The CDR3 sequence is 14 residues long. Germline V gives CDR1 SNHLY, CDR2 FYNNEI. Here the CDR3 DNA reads TGTGCCAGCACTTCGCCTAACGTACCCAATGAGCAGTTCTTC. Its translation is CASTSPNVPNEQFF.

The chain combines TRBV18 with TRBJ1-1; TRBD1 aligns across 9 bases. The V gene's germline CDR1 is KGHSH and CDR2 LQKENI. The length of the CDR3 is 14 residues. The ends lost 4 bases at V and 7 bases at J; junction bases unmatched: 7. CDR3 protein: CASSRTGEESEAFF. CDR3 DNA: TGTGCCAGCTCACGGACAGGGGAAGAGAGTGAAGCTTTCTTT.

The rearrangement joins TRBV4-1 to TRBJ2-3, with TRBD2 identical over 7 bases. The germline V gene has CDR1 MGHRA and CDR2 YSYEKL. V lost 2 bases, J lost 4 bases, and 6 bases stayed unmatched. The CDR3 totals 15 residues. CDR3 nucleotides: TGCGCCAGCAGCCAACAGGCGGGAGTTGCAGATACGCAGTATTTT. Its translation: CASSQQAGVADTQYF.

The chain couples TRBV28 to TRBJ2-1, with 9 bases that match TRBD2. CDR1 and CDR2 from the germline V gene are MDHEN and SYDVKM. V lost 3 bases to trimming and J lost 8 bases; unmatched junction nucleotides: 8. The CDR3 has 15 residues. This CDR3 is CASSFAGGLSHEQFF. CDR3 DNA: TGTGCCAGCAGTTTTGCGGGAGGGCTTTCCCATGAGCAGTTCTTC.

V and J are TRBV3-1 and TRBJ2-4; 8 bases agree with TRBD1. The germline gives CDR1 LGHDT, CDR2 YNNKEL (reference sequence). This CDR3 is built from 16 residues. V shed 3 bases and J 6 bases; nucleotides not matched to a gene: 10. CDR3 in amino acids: CASSQALRTGLNIQYF. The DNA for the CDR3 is TGTGCCAGCAGCCAGGCCCTAAGGACAGGGCTAAACATTCAGTACTTC.

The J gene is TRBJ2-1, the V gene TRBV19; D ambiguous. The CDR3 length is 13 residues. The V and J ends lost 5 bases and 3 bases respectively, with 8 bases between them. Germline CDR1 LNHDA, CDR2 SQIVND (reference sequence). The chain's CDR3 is CASSPRGYNEQFF. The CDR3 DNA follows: TGTGCCAGTAGTCCCCGCGGCTACAATGAGCAGTTCTTC.

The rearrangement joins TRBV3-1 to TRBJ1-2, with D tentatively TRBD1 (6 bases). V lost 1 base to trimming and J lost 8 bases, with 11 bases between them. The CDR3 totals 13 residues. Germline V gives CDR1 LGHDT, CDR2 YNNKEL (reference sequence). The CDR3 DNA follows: TGTGCCAGCAGCCAAGTACAGGGAAGCGGCTACACCTTC. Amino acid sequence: CASSQVQGSGYTF.

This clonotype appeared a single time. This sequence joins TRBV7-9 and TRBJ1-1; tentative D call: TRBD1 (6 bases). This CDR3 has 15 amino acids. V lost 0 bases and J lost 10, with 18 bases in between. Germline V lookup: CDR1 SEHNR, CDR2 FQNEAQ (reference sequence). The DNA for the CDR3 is TGTGCCAGCAGCTTAGCGCAACAGGGACCGGGAGGAGCTTTCTTT. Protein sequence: CASSLAQQGPGGAFF. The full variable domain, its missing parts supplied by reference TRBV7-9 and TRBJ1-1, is DTGVSQNPRHKITKRGQNVTFRCDPISEHNRLYWYRQTLGQGPEFLTYFQNEAQLEKSRLLSDRFSAERPKGSFSTLEIQRTEQGDSAMYLCASSLAQQGPGGAFFGQGTRLTVV.